Below are 28 T cell receptor beta chains sequenced from a single sample in a study of blood T cells in healthy people across ages (dated by TCRdb to 2014 to 2015). Libraries were built with 5' RACE. TCRdb names Illumina HiSeq 2500 as the instrument used. A second PCR of about 6 to 12 cycles was performed with a sample-barcoded 5' primer and a J-beta primer mix. In-frame beta chains were kept once TCRdb had trimmed the public reads at Q25 with fastp and called clones with MiXCR. Identical CDR3 proteins give one entry, which carries the most common genes and DNA. The sample table lists more than 1,400,000 distinct CDR3 sequences, roughly 40% of them with a count of one. Roughly 7.9% of the sample comes from the top ten. The sample was blood. These receptors all come from a woman under 30 in good health.

This clonotype was observed a handful of times. The V call is TRBV5-1, the J call TRBJ2-1; D gene unclear. Germline V gene lookup returns CDR1 SGHRS and CDR2 YFSETQ. This CDR3 has 17 residues. V lost 1 base, J lost 0 bases, and 14 bases lay in between. CDR3 sequence (DNA): TGCGCCAGCAGCTTGCTGTTTCTGCAGAGCTCCTACAATGAGCAGTTCTTC. As protein: CASSLLFLQSSYNEQFF.

The chain links TRBV6-2 or TRBV6-3 to TRBJ2-2; D is undetermined. Germline CDR1 reads MNHEY; CDR2 reads SVGEGT. V lost 5 bases and J lost 6, with 10 bases in between. The CDR3 is made up of 13 amino acids. For the CDR3, the DNA is TGTGCCAGCAGTGACGTTTCGGCCGGGGAGCTGTTTTTT. Protein sequence: CASSDVSAGELFF.

The CDR3 region is CASSYPTGDMNTEAFF. CDR3 DNA sequence: TGTGCCAGCAGTTACCCGACAGGGGACATGAACACTGAAGCTTTCTTT. This chain uses TRBV6-6 with TRBJ1-1; 8 bases are a match to TRBD1. V shed 2 bases, J shed 0 bases, and the junction held 5 bases outside the gene matches. The CDR3 has 16 amino acids. In germline, CDR1 is MNHNY, CDR2 SVGAGI (reference sequence).

This chain links TRBV5-5 with TRBJ1-2, with 10 bases that match TRBD1. Germline CDR1 is SGHKS and CDR2 is YYEKEE (reference sequence). J lost 5 bases, V lost 3 bases, and 10 bases had no gene match. The CDR3 is 16 residues long. The CDR3 DNA reads as TGTGCCAGCAGCTACCTGGACAGGGGGGGGGGTTATGGCTACACCTTC. This gives the protein CASSYLDRGGGYGYTF.

The sample holds a few counts of this clonotype. The rearrangement joins TRBV7-8 to TRBJ2-3; 10 bases agree with TRBD1. The CDR3 loop spans 16 amino acids. Unmatched junction bases numbered 7, after V lost 4 bases and J lost 3 bases. CDR1 is SGHVS and CDR2 is FQNEAQ in the germline V gene. In DNA form, the CDR3 reads TGTGCCAGCAGCTCGAATTGGGGACAGGGGACAGATACGCAGTATTTT. Residues: CASSSNWGQGTDTQYF.

This clonotype was detected a few times. The DNA for the CDR3 is TGTGCCAGCAGCTTCCCAAAGGGGGACAGGGAGCCCCTATACTATGGCTACACCTTC. Its translation is CASSFPKGDREPLYYGYTF. The J gene is TRBJ1-2, the V gene TRBV21-1; whether TRBD1, the table's D call, matches the DNA was not checked. TRBV21-1 is noted as a pseudogene. The CDR3 covers 19 residues.

This chain links TRBV6-5 with TRBJ2-5; D gene ambiguous. The CDR3 is 13 residues long. Trimming left V 4 bases short and J 3 bases short, with 9 bases between. The germline V gene has CDR1 MNHEY and CDR2 SVGAGI. The CDR3 spells CASSWAYEETQYF. For the CDR3, the DNA is TGTGCCAGCAGTTGGGCCTATGAAGAGACCCAGTACTTC.

This chain links TRBV6-1 with TRBJ2-3; 10 nucleotides align to TRBD1. The CDR3 spans 15 residues. V was clipped by 3 bases and J by 8 bases; unmatched bases: 8. Germline loops: CDR1 MNHNS, CDR2 SASEGT. The CDR3 loop is CASSDPGQGKGTQYF. CDR3 bases: TGTGCCAGCAGTGACCCGGGACAGGGGAAGGGTACGCAGTATTTT.

This rearrangement joins TRBV25-1 to TRBJ1-1; 12 bases match TRBD1. The CDR3 is 15 residues long. Germline CDR1 and CDR2: MGHDK and SYGVNS. V lost 4 bases, J lost 6 bases, and 6 bases stayed unmatched. CDR3 amino acids: CASSGGTGGLAEAFF. The CDR3 DNA sequence: TGTGCCAGCAGTGGGGGGACAGGGGGCTTGGCTGAAGCTTTCTTT.

In this sample, this clonotype turned up a few times. The CDR3 loop is CASSRQPSYEQYF. The CDR3 bases are TGTGCCAGCAGCCGACAGCCCTCCTACGAGCAGTACTTC. The rearrangement joins TRBV7-2 to TRBJ2-7, with a weak D call TRBD1 (5 bases). The V gene's germline CDR1 is SGHTA and CDR2 FQGNSA. The V end was cut by 5 bases, the J end by 0 bases, with 8 bases between. The CDR3 loop spans 13 amino acids.

This clonotype was picked up many times. The CDR3 bases are TGTGCCAGCAGGAAACCGGACAGGTCCGGCGAGCAGTACTTC. This encodes CASRKPDRSGEQYF. This rearrangement joins TRBV28 to TRBJ2-7; 7 nucleotides agree with TRBD1. Germline V lookup: CDR1 MDHEN, CDR2 SYDVKM. V lost 6 bases, J lost 6 bases, and 11 bases stayed unmatched. The CDR3 loop spans 14 amino acids.

The chain uses TRBV4-1 and TRBJ2-7; a possible D gene is TRBD2 (5 bases). The CDR3 spans 19 residues. The V end was cut by 0 bases, the J end by 0 bases, with 21 bases between. Germline CDR1 MGHRA, CDR2 YSYEKL. The CDR3 region has the DNA TGCGCCAGCAGCCAAGACTCTTTAGGGAGCAGGACCTTCTCCTACGAGCAGTACTTC. Its translation: CASSQDSLGSRTFSYEQYF.

There are a few counts of this clonotype. The chain is built from TRBV4-1 and TRBJ2-3; TRBD2 aligns across 9 bases. The CDR3 contains 17 residues. Germline V gives CDR1 MGHRA, CDR2 YSYEKL. The V segment lost 1 base and the J segment 6 bases; nucleotides outside the gene matches: 11. The CDR3 coding sequence is TGCGCCAGCAGCCAAGGGGCCGCTAGCGGGGTGAGGGATACGCAGTATTTT. Its translation is CASSQGAASGVRDTQYF.

The CDR3 is CASSPDGGCGYTF. CDR3 in DNA: TGTGCCAGCAGCCCGGACGGGGGTTGTGGCTACACCTTC. This chain links TRBV7-2 with TRBJ1-2; maybe TRBD1 (5 bases). The germline V and J ends were trimmed by 5 bases and 7 bases, with 14 bases remaining between them. CDR3 length equals 13 residues. The germline V gene encodes CDR1 SGHTA and CDR2 FQGNSA. Full variable domain (rest looked up from reference TRBV7-2 and TRBJ1-2): GAGVSQSPSNKVTEKGKDVELRCDPISGHTALYWYRQSLGQGLEFLIYFQGNSAPDKSGLPSDRFSAERTGGSVSTLTIQRTQQEDSAVYLCASSPDGGCGYTFGSGTRLTVV.

This clonotype has only a few counts. The chain recombines TRBV6-6 with TRBJ2-5; D is possibly TRBD2 (5 bases). CDR3 length: 14 residues. The germline V gene encodes CDR1 MNHNY and CDR2 SVGAGI (reference sequence). With 2 bases removed from V and 5 bases from J, the gap between germline ends came to 12 bases. CDR3 amino acids: CASSYRQRRETQYF. The DNA of the CDR3 is TGTGCCAGCAGTTACCGGCAGCGGCGGGAGACCCAGTACTTC.

The chain carries TRBV4-2 and TRBJ2-5; 9 bases line up with TRBD2. Germline-derived CDR1 and CDR2 are LGHNA and YNFKEQ. J lost 11 bases, V lost 1 base, and 14 bases had no gene match. This CDR3 region has 16 residues. CDR3 loop: CASSQGAGGSYNEQYF. The CDR3 DNA follows: TGTGCCAGCAGCCAAGGAGCGGGGGGCTCCTACAATGAGCAGTACTTC.

J is TRBJ2-7 and V is TRBV11-3; 14 nucleotides match TRBD2. The J call may be mistaken, given a closer DNA end match to TRBJ2-5. In germline, CDR1 is SGHNT, CDR2 YENEEA. The CDR3 totals 17 residues. This CDR3 is CASSPGGTSGGKETQYF. The CDR3 DNA is TGTGCCAGCAGCCCGGGAGGGACTAGCGGGGGTAAAGAGACCCAGTACTTC.

This clonotype was seen only a few times. The chain carries TRBV10-3 and TRBJ2-1; D is uncertain. V shed 0 bases and J shed 1 base, with 13 bases lying between them. Germline CDR1 and CDR2: ENHRY and SYGVKD. The CDR3 sequence is 17 residues long. CDR3 sequence (DNA): TGTGCCATCAGTGAGTCGAACCGGGCCGAATCCTACAATGAGCAGTTCTTC. This gives the protein CAISESNRAESYNEQFF.

The chain joins TRBV7-9 to TRBJ1-4, with D maybe TRBD1 (5 bases). The CDR3 has 14 residues. Germline assignment: CDR1 SEHNR and CDR2 FQNEAQ (reference sequence). The ends were cut back, 3 bases at V and 7 bases at J, with 12 bases in the middle. CDR3 residues: CASSFGGVREKLFF. The CDR3 DNA follows: TGTGCCAGCAGCTTCGGGGGGGTGCGTGAAAAACTGTTTTTT.

This clonotype has more than one count but fewer than ten. This chain links TRBV6-1 with TRBJ2-7; no reliable D call. The germline gives CDR1 MNHNS, CDR2 SASEGT. Deletions cut 9 bases from V and 6 bases from J, with 15 bases between. This CDR3 comprises 12 residues. CDR3 nucleotide sequence: TGTGCCAGTACCGACCCTCTCGCCGAGCAGTACTTC. It encodes CASTDPLAEQYF.

The chain has TRBV14 and TRBJ2-1, with no clear D. The germline V and J ends were trimmed by 1 base and 7 bases, with 11 bases remaining between them. This CDR3 spans 14 amino acids. From germline, CDR1 is SGHDN and CDR2 FVKESK. CDR3 region: CASSQGRLANEQFF. The DNA for the CDR3 is TGTGCCAGCAGCCAAGGTCGGCTCGCAAATGAGCAGTTCTTC.

This chain connects TRBV5-6 to TRBJ2-5; 7 nucleotides agree with TRBD1. V was clipped by 4 bases and J by 5 bases; unmatched bases: 11. Per the germline V gene, CDR1 is SGHDT and CDR2 is YYEEEE. This CDR3 contains 15 residues. CDR3 DNA sequence: TGTGCCAGCAGCCCTGGGACAGCGACATGGGAGACCCAGTACTTC. Translating it yields CASSPGTATWETQYF.

The V and J genes are TRBV28 and TRBJ2-1; 7 bases align to TRBD2. The J call could be wrong; TRBJ2-7 is a better fit for the DNA end. From germline, CDR1 is MDHEN and CDR2 SYDVKM. The CDR3 sequence is 17 residues long. This chain's CDR3 is CASSLYQRGSSYNEQYF. The CDR3 DNA is TGTGCCAGCAGTTTATACCAGCGGGGTAGCTCCTACAATGAGCAGTACTTC.

The chain recombines TRBV11-3 with TRBJ1-2, with D possibly TRBD1 on 5 matching bases. Germline V lookup: CDR1 SGHNT, CDR2 YENEEA. The CDR3 runs to 14 residues. The V gene lost 6 bases and the J gene lost 0 bases, with 11 bases spanning the gap. CDR3 loop: CASRGAASNYGYTF. Written as DNA, the CDR3 is TGTGCCAGCAGAGGGGCAGCCTCTAACTATGGCTACACCTTC.

The chain has TRBV4-1 and TRBJ1-6; D perhaps matches TRBD1 (5 bases). The CDR3 sequence is 17 residues long. With 0 bases removed from V and 4 bases from J, the gap between germline ends came to 13 bases. Per germline, CDR1 MGHRA and CDR2 YSYEKL. Here the CDR3 reads CASSQDLRGAYNSPLHF. The CDR3 coding sequence is TGCGCCAGCAGCCAAGACCTCCGAGGGGCGTATAATTCACCCCTCCACTTT.

The chain is built from TRBV10-3 and TRBJ2-7, with a weak D call TRBD2 (5 bases). Trimming took off 8 bases at V and 3 bases at J, with 14 bases between the two ends. The CDR3 covers 13 residues. In germline, CDR1 is ENHRY, CDR2 SYGVKD. The CDR3 sequence: CAIARGTGYEQYF. CDR3 nucleotide sequence: TGTGCCATCGCACGGGGAACGGGCTACGAGCAGTACTTC.

The CDR3 bases are TGTGCCAGCAGCCCGAAACTAGCGGGGGCCCCTTACGAGCAGTACTTC. It yields the protein CASSPKLAGAPYEQYF. V gene TRBV11-2 combines with J gene TRBJ2-5; 11 bases are shared with TRBD2. Judging by the DNA end, TRBJ2-7 fits better; the J call may be wrong. The CDR3 covers 16 residues. CDR1 and CDR2 (germline): SGHAT, FQNNGV.

This clonotype has just a few counts. This chain joins TRBV7-6 and TRBJ2-3; 10 positions match TRBD2. The length of the CDR3 is 16 residues. The V gene's germline CDR1 is SGHVS and CDR2 FNYEAQ. Trimming at V came to 5 bases and at J to 6 bases, leaving 11 bases not matched to a gene. This CDR3 is CASSTIAGGHWDTQYF. The CDR3 DNA reads as TGTGCCAGCAGCACTATAGCGGGGGGCCATTGGGATACGCAGTATTTT.